Shown below are 20 T cell receptor beta chains from a single sample sequenced in a study of T-cell memory formation after mild COVID-19. TCRdb recomputed calls from the 5' RACE reads with MiXCR, one row per CDR3 protein. Among about 240,000 distinct CDR3 sequences, more than 8% were seen once, and the ten largest hold 22%. Sample: PBMCs or a T cell subset sorted from them (not recorded which). The receptors here all came from a man aged 18 to 29 who had mild COVID-19 (a few samples of this study predate the infection). Cell type and time point are not known.

This clonotype showed up just a few times. V usage is TRBV19 and J usage is TRBJ1-2, with 7 nucleotides matching TRBD1. CDR3 length: 13 residues. With V trimmed by 5 bases and J by 9 bases, 9 bases remained unmatched. Germline assignment: CDR1 LNHDA and CDR2 SQIVND (reference sequence). The CDR3 loop reads CASSADRVLSYTF. The CDR3 DNA reads TGTGCCAGTAGTGCCGACAGGGTTTTGAGCTACACCTTC.

Only a few counts were recorded for this clonotype. The rearrangement uses TRBV9 and TRBJ2-7; 7 positions match TRBD1. The CDR3 contains 14 residues. V shed 0 bases, J shed 4 bases, and the junction held 4 bases outside the gene matches. Looked up from germline, CDR1 is SGDLS and CDR2 is YYNGEE. The DNA for the CDR3 is TGTGCCAGCAGCGTAGCTACGGGACAGTACGAGCAGTACTTC. This translates into CASSVATGQYEQYF.

This clonotype has a handful of counts. The rearrangement uses TRBV5-1 and TRBJ2-1; D unclear. This CDR3 spans 14 amino acids. The V end lost 0 bases, the J end lost 3 bases, and 7 bases lay between the germline ends. CDR1 is SGHRS and CDR2 is YFSETQ in the germline V gene. CDR3 in amino acids: CASSLVQSYNEQFF. For the CDR3, the DNA is TGCGCCAGCAGCTTGGTGCAGAGCTACAATGAGCAGTTCTTC.

This clonotype has only a few counts. The genes are TRBV6-2 or TRBV6-3 and TRBJ2-6, with 7 nucleotides matching TRBD1. This CDR3 comprises 15 residues. V was pared by 5 bases and J by 2 bases, with 3 bases of the junction left unmatched. Looked up from germline, CDR1 is MNHEY and CDR2 is SVGEGT. In nucleotides, the CDR3 is TGTGCCAGCAGTGCAGGGGGTGCTGGGGCCAACGTCCTGACTTTC. Translating gives CASSAGGAGANVLTF.

The chain employs TRBV4-1 and TRBJ2-7, with 7 bases that match TRBD2. This CDR3 has 14 residues. The V gene end was trimmed by 1 base and the J gene end by 2 bases; junction bases not matched to a gene: 2. Germline CDR1 is MGHRA and CDR2 is YSYEKL. The CDR3 coding sequence is TGCGCCAGCAGCCAAGGGGAGGGGCCCTACGAGCAGTACTTC. It is translated as CASSQGEGPYEQYF.

This clonotype was detected only a few times. V gene TRBV7-3 combines with J gene TRBJ2-5, with TRBD1 matching 9 bases. This CDR3 region has 13 residues. Germline V gene sequence: CDR1 SGHTA, CDR2 FQGTGA. The V gene end was trimmed by 3 bases and the J gene end by 9 bases; junction bases not matched to a gene: 5. The CDR3 loop is CASSFGQGKAQYF. The CDR3 DNA sequence: TGTGCCAGCAGCTTTGGACAGGGGAAGGCCCAGTACTTC.

This clonotype was seen only a few times. The chain employs TRBV5-6 and TRBJ1-1; tentatively, D is TRBD1 (6 bases). V was clipped by 5 bases and J by 4 bases, with 15 bases between them. Germline lookup yields CDR1 SGHDT and CDR2 YYEEEE. The CDR3 sequence is 14 residues long. This chain's CDR3 is CASRPQGMSTEAFF. DNA for the CDR3: TGTGCCAGCAGACCCCAGGGGATGAGCACTGAAGCTTTCTTT. Variable domain in full (rest from reference TRBV5-6 and TRBJ1-1): DAGVTQSPTHLIKTRGQQVTLRCSPKSGHDTVSWYQQALGQGPQFIFQYYEEEERQRGNFPDRFSGHQFPNYSSELNVNALLLGDSALYLCASRPQGMSTEAFFGQGTRLTVV.

This clonotype was seen at least ten times. The rearrangement links TRBV28 to TRBJ2-7, with TRBD1 matching over 7 bases. Per germline, CDR1 MDHEN and CDR2 SYDVKM. This CDR3 region has 11 residues. V lost 6 bases and J lost 4; bases outside the gene matches: 0. DNA of the CDR3: TGTGCCAGCAGCAGGGGGTACGAGCAGTACGTC. As protein: CASSRGYEQYV.

The chain couples TRBV4-3 to TRBJ1-3; TRBD1 aligns across 10 bases. Germline V CDR1 and CDR2: LGHNA, YSLEER. The CDR3 spans 14 residues. Trimming took 4 bases from V and 4 from J; bases not matched to a gene: 1. The CDR3 DNA follows: TGCGCCAGCAGCCTGGGACAGGGGGGAAACACCATATATTTT. It codes for CASSLGQGGNTIYF.

The table lists this clonotype with a few counts. The V and J genes are TRBV18 and TRBJ1-1; 8 bases match TRBD1. Per the germline V gene, CDR1 is KGHSH and CDR2 is LQKENI. Germline trimming cut 6 bases from V and 3 bases from J; bases unmatched to any gene: 6. The CDR3 totals 14 residues. CDR3 in amino acids: CASSRTGLDTEAFF. The DNA of the CDR3 is TGTGCCAGCTCCCGGACAGGGTTGGACACTGAAGCTTTCTTT.

Only a few counts were recorded for this clonotype. The V gene is TRBV28, the J gene TRBJ1-5; D possibly corresponds to TRBD1 (5 bases). Germline V CDR1 and CDR2: MDHEN, SYDVKM. This CDR3 spans 14 amino acids. V shed 7 bases and J shed 5 bases, with 15 bases lying between them. Here the CDR3 reads CASTSDSLYQPQHF. The CDR3 DNA reads TGTGCCAGCACATCCGACAGTCTATATCAGCCCCAGCATTTT.

This clonotype was recorded at least ten times. The chain joins TRBV6-6 to TRBJ1-4; unclear D gene. Germline V gene data show CDR1 as MNHNY and CDR2 as SVGAGI (reference sequence). Trimming removed 2 bases from V and 5 bases from J, with 6 bases in between. The CDR3 totals 13 residues. CDR3 DNA: TGTGCCAGCAGTTACCAAGAGAATGAAAAACTGTTTTTT. Its translation is CASSYQENEKLFF.

This chain links TRBV7-9 with TRBJ1-2, with D hard to call. The CDR3 spans 18 residues. CDR1 and CDR2 from the germline V gene are SEHNR and FQNEAQ (reference sequence). With 4 bases removed from V and 4 bases from J, the gap between germline ends came to 25 bases. Written as DNA, the CDR3 is TGTGCCAGCAGCTCCCGGGCGGGTGTCCTACCCAAAATCTATGGCTACACCTTC. It translates to CASSSRAGVLPKIYGYTF.

This clonotype has just a few counts. CDR3 bases: TGCAGTGCCGAGACACCAGGTACCTACGAGCAGTACTTC. Translation gives CSAETPGTYEQYF. The chain joins TRBV20-1 to TRBJ2-7; D not resolved. The CDR3 sequence is 13 residues long. Trimming shortened V by 6 bases and J by 2 bases, and 14 bases separated the two germline ends. Germline V CDR1 and CDR2: DFQATT, SNEGSKA (reference sequence).

This clonotype has just a few counts. The J gene is TRBJ1-2, the V gene TRBV12-3 or TRBV12-4; D remains ambiguous. Trimming removed 4 bases at V and 7 bases at J, with 16 bases between. There are 14 residues in the CDR3. CDR3 in DNA: TGTGCCAGCAGTTGGAACACCCCCGGGAGTGGCTACACCTTC. Translated: CASSWNTPGSGYTF.

The CDR3 here is CASRTLAGGPATQYF. The CDR3 nucleotides read TGTGCCAGCAGGACTCTGGCGGGGGGCCCCGCTACGCAGTATTTT. The V and J genes are TRBV12-3 or TRBV12-4 and TRBJ2-3, with TRBD2 identical over 8 bases. This CDR3 is built from 15 residues. V lost 6 bases to trimming and J lost 8 bases; unmatched junction nucleotides: 13.

The rearrangement joins TRBV18 to TRBJ1-1; D may be TRBD1 (6 bases). The CDR3 has 12 amino acids. Germline loops: CDR1 KGHSH, CDR2 LQKENI. V shed 4 bases and J shed 6 bases, with 9 bases lying between them. The CDR3 DNA reads TGTGCCAGCTCACATTCAGGGGCTGAAGCTTTCTTT. As protein: CASSHSGAEAFF.

This clonotype was counted ten times or more. The V and J genes are TRBV5-1 and TRBJ1-1; D possibly corresponds to TRBD1 (5 bases). In germline, CDR1 is SGHRS, CDR2 YFSETQ. The CDR3 sequence is 14 residues long. Trimming removed 7 bases at V and 0 bases at J, with 13 bases between. The CDR3 here is CASSTQGMNTEAFF. The CDR3 nucleotides are TGCGCCAGCTCGACCCAGGGAATGAACACTGAAGCTTTCTTT.

This clonotype was counted ten times or more. J is TRBJ2-7 and V is TRBV7-9; tentative D call: TRBD1 (5 bases). This CDR3 is 11 amino acids long. Germline values: CDR1 SEHNR, CDR2 FQNEAQ (reference sequence). Trimming left V 9 bases short and J 3 bases short, with 9 bases between. CDR3 DNA sequence: TGTGCCAGACTGGGGCACTACGAGCAGTACTTC. Its protein product is CARLGHYEQYF.

This clonotype was seen ten or more times. The chain employs TRBV5-1 and TRBJ2-3, with D perhaps matching TRBD1 (5 bases). The CDR3 length is 14 residues. Germline CDR1 and CDR2: SGHRS and YFSETQ. Trimming pared 4 bases from V and 4 bases from J, leaving 13 bases between. CDR3 nucleotides: TGCGCCAGCAGCCCTACAGGAGCCCCAGATACGCAGTATTTT. It encodes CASSPTGAPDTQYF.